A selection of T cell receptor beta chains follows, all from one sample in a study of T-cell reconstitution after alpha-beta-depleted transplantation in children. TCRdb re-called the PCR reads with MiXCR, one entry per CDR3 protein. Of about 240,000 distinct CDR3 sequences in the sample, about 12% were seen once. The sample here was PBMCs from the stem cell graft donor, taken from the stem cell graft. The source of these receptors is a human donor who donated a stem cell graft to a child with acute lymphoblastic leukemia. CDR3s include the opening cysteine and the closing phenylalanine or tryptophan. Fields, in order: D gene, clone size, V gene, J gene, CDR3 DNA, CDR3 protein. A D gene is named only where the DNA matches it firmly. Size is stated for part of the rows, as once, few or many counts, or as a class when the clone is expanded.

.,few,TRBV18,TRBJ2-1,TGTGCCAGCTCACCACTTTCGTCGGAATATAGTGTCAATGAGCAGTTCTTC,CASSPLSSEYSVNEQFF
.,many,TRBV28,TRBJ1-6,TGTGCCAGTCTCGGGGCGAGCTCCTATAATTCACCCCTCCACTTT,CASLGASSYNSPLHF
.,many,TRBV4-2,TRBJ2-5,TGTGCCAGCAGCCAAGATCTAAGGGGGAGGATACAGACCCAGTACTTC,CASSQDLRGRIQTQYF
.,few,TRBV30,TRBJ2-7,TGTGCCTGGAGTGCGACAGGGCGGGGGCAGTACTTC,CAWSATGRGQYF
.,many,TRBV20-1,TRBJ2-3,TGCAGTGCTAGAGATTCCGTAGGGATGGAGGCAGATACGCAGTATTTT,CSARDSVGMEADTQYF
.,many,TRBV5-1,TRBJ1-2,TGCGCCAGCAGCCGCGGGACTGCTCGGCGTGGCTACACCTTC,CASSRGTARRGYTF
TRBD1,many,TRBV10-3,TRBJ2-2,TGTGCCATCAGTGAGTCGGGTGGAGGACAGGGTCCCGGGGAGCTGTTTTTT,CAISESGGGQGPGELFF
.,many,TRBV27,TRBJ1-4,TGTGCCAGCAGTTCGGGTCGGGAACTGTTTTTT,CASSSGRELFF
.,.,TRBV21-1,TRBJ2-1,TGTGCCAGCAGCTTCCTGGGAGGATTCTACAATGAGCAGTTCTTC,CASSFLGGFYNEQFF
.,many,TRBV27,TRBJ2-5,TGTGCCAGCAGTCCCGAGGGGGATCTGAAAGAGACCCAGTACTTC,CASSPEGDLKETQYF
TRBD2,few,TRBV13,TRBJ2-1,TGTGCCAGCAGCCCCCTGGGACTAGGGTTCGACAATGAGCAGTTCTTC,CASSPLGLGFDNEQFF
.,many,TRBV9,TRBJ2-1,TGTGCCAGCAGCGTAGCGGGCGTGAGCTCCTACAATGAGCAGTTCTTC,CASSVAGVSSYNEQFF
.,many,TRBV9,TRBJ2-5,TGTGCCAGCAGCGCGGATTGGGACTTTGGAAGGGAGACCCAGTACTTC,CASSADWDFGRETQYF
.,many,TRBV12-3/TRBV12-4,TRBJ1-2,TGTGCCAGCAGTTTCTCCCCGAGTTACGGCTACACCTTC,CASSFSPSYGYTF
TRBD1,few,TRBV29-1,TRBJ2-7,TGCAGCGCCCTGACAGGGGCCGAGCAGTACTTC,CSALTGAEQYF
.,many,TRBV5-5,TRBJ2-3,TGTGCCAGCAGCTGGGCTAGCGAAGGACAGTATTTT,CASSWASEGQYF
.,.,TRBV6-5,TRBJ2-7,TGTGCCAGCCGCGGCCACGCGGACTACGAGCAGTACTTC,CASRGHADYEQYF
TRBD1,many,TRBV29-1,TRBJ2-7,TGCAGCGTCGAGGGACAGTTTTACGAGCAGTACTTC,CSVEGQFYEQYF
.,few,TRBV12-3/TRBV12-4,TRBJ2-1,TGTGCCAGCAGTTTAGCGGGAGGTTGGAATGAGCAGTTCTTC,CASSLAGGWNEQFF
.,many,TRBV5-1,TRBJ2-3,TGCGCCAGCAGCTTGGCCTTTGCTCCCACAGATACGCAGTATTTT,CASSLAFAPTDTQYF
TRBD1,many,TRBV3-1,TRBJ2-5,TGTGCCAGCAGCCGAAAACCAGGGGGAGAGACCCAGTACTTC,CASSRKPGGETQYF
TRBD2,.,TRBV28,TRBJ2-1,TGTGCCAGCAGTCCGGCAGGGACTAGCGGGAGAGGTGAGCAGTTCTTC,CASSPAGTSGRGEQFF
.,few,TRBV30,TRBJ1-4,TGTGCCTGGAGCAGGACTAATGAAAAACTGTTTTTT,CAWSRTNEKLFF
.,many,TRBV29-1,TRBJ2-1,TGCAGCGTTGAAGATCACCTCCTTGAGCAGTTCTTC,CSVEDHLLEQFF
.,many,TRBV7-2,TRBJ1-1,TGTGCCAGCAGCTTAGGAGCCTGGGACACTGAAGCTTTCTTT,CASSLGAWDTEAFF
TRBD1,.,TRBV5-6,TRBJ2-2,TGTGCCAGCAGCTACAGACAGGGAACGAACACCGGGGAGCTGTTTTTT,CASSYRQGTNTGELFF
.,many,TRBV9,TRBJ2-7,TGTGCCAGCAGCGTAGGTCCAGGCTCCTACGAGCAGTACTTC,CASSVGPGSYEQYF
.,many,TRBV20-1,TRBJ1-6,TGCAGTGCTAGAATGACGGGGTCGGGGGCCAATTCACCCCTCCACTTT,CSARMTGSGANSPLHF
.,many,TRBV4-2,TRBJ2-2,TGTGCCAGCAGCCGGGGAGTAGAGACCGGGGAGCTGTTTTTT,CASSRGVETGELFF
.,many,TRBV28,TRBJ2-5,TGTGCCAGCAGTCCCCCGTCGAGGGAGACCCAGTACTTC,CASSPPSRETQYF
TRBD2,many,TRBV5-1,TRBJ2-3,TGCGCCAGCAGCTATAGCGGGGTGTTCACAGATACGCAGTATTTT,CASSYSGVFTDTQYF
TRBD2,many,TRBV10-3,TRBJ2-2,TGTGCCATCAGTTCCGGGACTAGCGGGAGAAGGGCCGGGGAGCTGTTTTTT,CAISSGTSGRRAGELFF
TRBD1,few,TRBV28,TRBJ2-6,TGTGCCAGCAGCCGTGACAGGGGCTCCTCTGGGGCCAACGTCCTGACTTTC,CASSRDRGSSGANVLTF
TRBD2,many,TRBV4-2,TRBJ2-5,TGTGCCAGCAGCCAAGGGCTAGCGGGGCTTCAGTCTCAAGAGACCCAGTACTTC,CASSQGLAGLQSQETQYF
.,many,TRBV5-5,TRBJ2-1,TGTGCCAGCAGCTTGGCAGGGAGCGCCTACAATGAGCAGTTCTTC,CASSLAGSAYNEQFF
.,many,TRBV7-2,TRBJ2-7,TGTGCCAGCAGCTTCCGGGACGCCACCTACGAGCAGTACTTC,CASSFRDATYEQYF
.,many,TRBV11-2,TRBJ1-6,TGTGCCAGCAGCCCGGCACCGGGACGGCTAGCATCACCCCTCCACTTT,CASSPAPGRLASPLHF
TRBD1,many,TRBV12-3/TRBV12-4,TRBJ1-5,TGTGCCAGCAGTCTCAGCGGGACAGGGCATCAGCCCCAGCATTTT,CASSLSGTGHQPQHF
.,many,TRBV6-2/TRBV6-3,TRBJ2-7,TGTGCCAGCAGTTACCCAGAATCAGGAACTAGGACCTACGAGCAGTACTTC,CASSYPESGTRTYEQYF
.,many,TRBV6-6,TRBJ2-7,TGTGCCAGCAGTTACGGACAGCTCTACGAGCAGTACTTC,CASSYGQLYEQYF